The sequence of this TCR beta chain was determined in a study of T cell responses to AZD1222 COVID-19 vaccine. Study results and limitations: The donors showed a predominance of white British ancestry and of females, with possible underestimation of clonal diversity. The study reported that nearly half of spike-specific TCRs target unmutated variant regions. Regions 160-218 and 743-854 held dominance among vaccine-associated CD4 TCRs, which spanned spike. The study found Spike-specific TCR breadth and depth rose after two AZD1222 doses.

Sequencing used immunoSEQ multiplex PCR; TCRdb keeps in-frame clones, though not all of them. The sample lists about 120,000 clones, approximately 90% occurring once. This clone was seen a single time. The antigen is not known. The CDR3 contains 16 residues. The germline gives CDR1 SGDLS, CDR2 YYNGEE. Trimming shortened V by 4 bases and J by 0 bases, and 15 bases separated the two germline ends. This sequence originates from an adult in good health. This rearrangement joins TRBV9 to TRBJ2-3; weak D call: TRBD2 (7 bases). The material was peripheral blood, obtained on day 0 of AZD1222 vaccination. The CDR3 coding sequence is TGTGCCAGCAGCCCCAGGGGCGGGGGTAGCACAGATACGCAGTATTTT. Translating gives CASSPRGGGSTDTQYF.